This entry lists 10 T cell receptor beta chains sequenced from one sample in a study of T cell repertoires in cytomegalovirus infection. TCRdb analysed the reads with MiXCR anew, one entry per CDR3 protein. The sample yields 200,000 or so distinct CDR3 sequences, 28% seen once. The sample taken for sequencing was PBMCs. The source of these receptors is a human donor in good health (CMV status not recorded). Some clones in this sample may be carry-over from other donors' samples.

This rearrangement joins TRBV12-3 or TRBV12-4 to TRBJ2-5; no firm D call. V gave up 4 bases and J gave up 7 bases, with 13 bases separating them. The CDR3 sequence is 13 residues long. The CDR3 DNA reads as TGTGCCAGCAGTTCCCAGGACCCTCGGACCCAGTACTTC. This translates into CASSSQDPRTQYF.

The rearrangement uses TRBV29-1 and TRBJ1-1, with D unclear. V lost 0 bases to trimming and J lost 8 bases, with 13 bases between them. The CDR3 runs to 13 residues. Germline V gives CDR1 SQVTM, CDR2 ANQGSEA. This CDR3 reads CSVEDVPLEEAFF. CDR3 bases: TGCAGCGTTGAAGATGTCCCCTTGGAAGAAGCTTTCTTT.

This clonotype was seen more than once but under ten times. The gene calls are TRBV7-9 and TRBJ2-1; D gene unclear. V lost 5 bases and J lost 8, with 16 bases in between. This CDR3 comprises 14 residues. Germline CDR1 and CDR2: SEHNR and FQNEAQ (reference sequence). The CDR3 region is CASSPNSGADEQFF. In DNA, the CDR3 is TGTGCCAGCAGCCCCAATAGTGGTGCCGATGAGCAGTTCTTC.

J is TRBJ1-1 and V is TRBV19; D is uncertain. The CDR3 consists of 12 residues. Germline lookup yields CDR1 LNHDA and CDR2 SQIVND (reference sequence). Trimming stripped 5 bases from V and 1 base from J, with 5 bases between. In DNA, the CDR3 is TGTGCCAGTAGTGATCGGAACACTGAAGCTTTCTTT. It specifies CASSDRNTEAFF.

The V gene is TRBV6-5, the J gene TRBJ2-5; D uncertain. This CDR3 is 13 amino acids long. V was pared by 5 bases and J by 0 bases, with 7 bases between. Germline loops: CDR1 MNHEY, CDR2 SVGAGI. CDR3 DNA sequence: TGTGCCAGCAGTCGGACGAACCAAGAGACCCAGTACTTC. Its protein product is CASSRTNQETQYF.

This chain links TRBV7-2 with TRBJ1-2; D is unclear. Per germline, CDR1 SGHTA and CDR2 FQGNSA. Trimming stripped 4 bases from V and 6 bases from J, with 9 bases between. This CDR3 spans 12 amino acids. DNA for the CDR3: TGTGCCAGCAGCTCGAGGTGGGATGGCTACACCTTC. It is translated as CASSSRWDGYTF.

This clonotype appeared a few times. The CDR3 sequence is CASSLEGQKNQPQHF. DNA for the CDR3: TGTGCCAGCAGCTTAGAAGGACAGAAAAATCAGCCCCAGCATTTT. The chain has TRBV11-2 and TRBJ1-5; tentative D call: TRBD1 (6 bases). There are 15 residues in the CDR3. Germline CDR1 reads SGHAT; CDR2 reads FQNNGV. V gave up 0 bases and J gave up 4 bases, with 10 bases separating them.

At least ten counts were recorded for this clonotype. The rearrangement uses TRBV11-2 and TRBJ1-5, with 8 bases matching TRBD1. CDR3 size: 16 residues. J lost 2 bases, V lost 5 bases, and 8 bases had no gene match. Germline values: CDR1 SGHAT, CDR2 FQNNGV. The DNA for the CDR3 is TGTGCCAGCAGCCCCAAGGGGACAGGTGGCAATCAGCCCCAGCATTTT. Translated: CASSPKGTGGNQPQHF.

The CDR3 bases are TGTGCCAGCAGCCCTACAGGGTCTGTGGGCACTGAAGCTTTCTTT. It encodes CASSPTGSVGTEAFF. The V gene is TRBV7-3, the J gene TRBJ1-1, with D maybe TRBD1 (6 bases). The CDR3 runs to 15 residues. The germline V and J ends were trimmed by 5 bases and 4 bases, with 17 bases remaining between them. The germline V gene encodes CDR1 SGHTA and CDR2 FQGTGA.

The CDR3 DNA sequence: TGCAGTGCTCACGACAGGGGAGTACACACTGAAGCTTTCTTT. Amino acid sequence: CSAHDRGVHTEAFF. This rearrangement joins TRBV20-1 to TRBJ1-1; the match to TRBD1 covers 8 bases. Germline-derived CDR1 and CDR2 are DFQATT and SNEGSKA (reference sequence). V shed 5 bases, J shed 3 bases, and the junction held 8 bases outside the gene matches. This CDR3 region has 14 residues.